This T cell receptor beta chain emerged from a study of blood T cell repertoires in COVID-19 (dated by TCRdb to about 2020). With regard to the full study: The collaborator samples originated in the United States, Italy and Spain and spanned the acute and convalescent phases of COVID-19. The material from the prospective study consisted of cDNA or gDNA derived from T cells, B-cell-depleted T cells, or PBMCs. Subjects who had been exposed to COVID-19, were actively infected with it, or had recovered from it provided the deeply sampled blood TCRbeta repertoires that made up the dataset. The repertoires were released in a freely available public database meant as a resource for research on the immune response to SARS-CoV-2. The samples were drawn from the first 160 participants of the ongoing ImmuneRACE study and from 950 to 1,500 subjects provided by 6 global collaborators. The sample metadata nearly always contained a de-identified subject ID, COVID-19 status, age in years and sex. Where available, HLA class I and class II types were taken from metadata supplied by the sample provider and were not determined by assay-based typing.

General study outcomes and caveats: How much clinical and demographic metadata was included differed by source and by participant, and the metadata was provided uncurated.

As regards this clone: Its antigen remains undetermined. No quality values exist for individual bases; no much larger clone is one base distant.

Whole blood was collected in K2EDTA tubes by collaborating institutions according to the institutions' own protocols. For TCRbeta analysis, collaborators shipped samples as frozen whole blood, isolated PBMCs, or DNA extracted from either of those sample types. The CDR3 runs 15 residues from the cysteine to the phenylalanine. Only the CDR3 DNA is retained, 45 bases long and in frame from the first base. Relative to germline, V is missing 4 bases and J is missing 8 bases, with 11 bases of the junction outside any gene match. CDR1 SGHDT and CDR2 YYEEEE are derived from the germline V gene. The immunoSEQ Assay, a bias-controlled multiplex PCR, was used to amplify TCRbeta CDR3 regions from genomic DNA. The authors' pipeline ran thus. Nucleated cell counts per sample were estimated from amplification of reference gene primers within the assay. Sequence reads were collapsed and filtered to measure the absolute abundance of every unique TCRbeta CDR3 rearrangement. Productive Simpson clonality was computed per sample as the square root of Simpson's diversity index over productive rearrangements. TCRdb re-hosts the immuneACCESS table, in-frame sequences only. Its copies lack some clones; in the studies checked, an unresolved V gene accounts for under half of them, and the cause for the rest is not known. That table supplies the V and J calls and clone size; D and trimming were determined from the DNA. The sample records fewer than 250,000 clones, 83% of which are singletons. Around 5.5% of the sample goes to the ten largest clones.

This chain is built from TRBV5-6 and TRBJ1-2, with 10 bases matching TRBD1. Sequencing used peripheral blood. This sequence originates from a human donor in a cohort sampled during active COVID-19. The CDR3 reads CASSGGPGQGRGYTF. The DNA is TGTGCCAGCAGCGGGGGCCCGGGACAGGGGAGAGGCTACACCTTC.